Each of the 5 T cell receptor beta chains below was sequenced from the same sample in a study of cytomegalovirus exposure and HLA in healthy donors. PCR involved 60 Vbeta and 13 Jbeta primers. The assay was immunoSEQ multiplex PCR, and TCRdb's table has in-frame clones only and misses some. There are about 160,000 clones in the sample; less than 90% occur only once, and around 0.93% lies in the top ten. The material sequenced was PBMCs. The receptor set was obtained from a man younger than 40 in good health and CMV-seronegative.

The gene calls are TRBV7-9 and TRBJ2-1, with 13 bases matching TRBD2. Germline trimming cut 5 bases from V and 2 bases from J; bases unmatched to any gene: 6. This CDR3 contains 17 residues. The germline gives CDR1 SEHNR, CDR2 FQNEAQ (reference sequence). The CDR3 sequence is CASSPGTSGKTYNEQFF. The DNA for the CDR3 is TGTGCCAGCAGCCCTGGGACTAGCGGGAAAACCTACAATGAGCAGTTCTTC.

The chain has TRBV7-3 and TRBJ2-1; 9 bases line up with TRBD2. In germline, CDR1 is SGHTA, CDR2 FQGTGA. The CDR3 loop spans 18 amino acids. With 2 bases clipped from V and 7 bases from J, the junction kept 15 bases outside the gene matches. The CDR3 sequence: CASSLVPSIAGETNEQFF. The CDR3 nucleotides are TGTGCCAGCAGCTTAGTCCCCAGTATAGCGGGAGAAACGAATGAGCAGTTCTTC.

The V and J genes are TRBV11-3 and TRBJ1-1, with D perhaps TRBD1 (6 bases). V lost 7 bases and J 5 bases, leaving 17 bases between the germline ends. Germline V gene lookup returns CDR1 SGHNT and CDR2 YENEEA. This CDR3 comprises 14 residues. The CDR3 DNA follows: TGTGCCAGCACCAAGGGGGAGGGAAGGACTGAAGCTTTCTTT. It codes for CASTKGEGRTEAFF.

The chain combines TRBV6-6 with TRBJ1-1, with D tentatively TRBD1 (6 bases). The germline V and J ends were trimmed by 4 bases and 5 bases, with 14 bases remaining between them. The CDR3 contains 14 residues. Germline CDR1 MNHNY, CDR2 SVGAGI (reference sequence). CDR3 region: CASSSQGMRTEAFF. The CDR3 nucleotides are TGTGCCAGCAGTTCACAGGGCATGAGGACTGAAGCTTTCTTT.

V usage is TRBV5-1 and J usage is TRBJ2-7; TRBD2 matches at 8 bases. V was clipped by 6 bases and J by 0 bases; unmatched bases: 5. The CDR3 has 14 residues. Germline V lookup: CDR1 SGHRS, CDR2 YFSETQ. CDR3 DNA: TGCGCCAGCACACTAGCGGAGAGCTCCTACGAGCAGTACTTC. Protein sequence: CASTLAESSYEQYF.